Following are 8 T cell receptor beta chains from one sample sequenced in a study of T cell responses to AZD1222 COVID-19 vaccine (dated by TCRdb to about 2021). The library was generated by the immunoSEQ multiplex PCR assay. This is the immuneACCESS table as TCRdb keeps it, with only in-frame sequences that have V and J called. A part of the clones is gone; compared with another copy, unresolved V genes explain less than half, and the rest is unexplained. The sample table contains about 85,000 clones; only one count was recorded for more than 85% of them. Around 8% of the sample rests with the top ten. The time point label here, explained by the study, means: about 28 days (+/-7) after the second vaccine dose. The sequenced sample was peripheral blood, obtained 28 days after the second AZD1222 dose. The receptors were gathered from an adult who received the AZD1222 COVID-19 vaccine.

The rearrangement joins TRBV19 to TRBJ1-5, with 8 bases lining up with TRBD1. This CDR3 region has 15 residues. CDR1 is LNHDA, CDR2 SQIVND, per germline (reference sequence). The ends lost 5 bases at V and 2 bases at J; junction bases unmatched: 5. As DNA, the CDR3 is TGTGCCAGTAGTGGGGGACAGGCGGGCAATCAGCCCCAGCATTTT. Translating gives CASSGGQAGNQPQHF.

The chain joins TRBV7-9 to TRBJ1-4, with TRBD1 matching 7 bases. V trimming: 0 bases; J trimming: 6 bases; junction bases outside the gene matches: 7. The CDR3 loop spans 16 amino acids. The germline CDR1 and CDR2 sequences are SEHNR and FQNEAQ (reference sequence). This CDR3 reads CASSLALSTGYEKLFF. The CDR3 DNA is TGTGCCAGCAGCTTAGCTCTCTCGACAGGGTATGAAAAACTGTTTTTT.

This clone was detected only a few times. The rearrangement uses TRBV28 and TRBJ2-1, with a tentative D call TRBD2 (5 bases). CDR1 is MDHEN, CDR2 SYDVKM, per germline. V was shortened by 3 bases and J by 4 bases, with 13 bases between the two germline ends. CDR3 length: 15 residues. The CDR3 is CASSFQSGNYNEQFF. The CDR3 nucleotides are TGTGCCAGCAGTTTCCAAAGCGGAAATTACAATGAGCAGTTCTTC.

This chain uses TRBV6-5 with TRBJ2-6; D perhaps matches TRBD1 (6 bases). CDR1 MNHEY and CDR2 SVGAGI come from the germline V gene. CDR3 length: 15 amino acids. V shed 6 bases and J shed 4 bases, with 13 bases lying between them. The CDR3 region is CASRHRDLGANVLTF. The DNA for the CDR3 is TGTGCCAGCAGACACAGGGATTTAGGGGCCAACGTCCTGACTTTC.

This chain joins TRBV5-4 and TRBJ1-4; possible D gene TRBD1, 5 bases. This CDR3 comprises 13 residues. CDR1 SGHNT and CDR2 YYREEE come from the germline V gene (reference sequence). Trimming stripped 8 bases from V and 4 bases from J, with 12 bases between. CDR3 coding DNA: TGTGCCAGTGCTGGGGGACTTAATGAAAAACTGTTTTTT. Its protein product is CASAGGLNEKLFF.

This rearrangement joins TRBV29-1 to TRBJ2-1; 8 positions agree with TRBD2. V trimming: 3 bases; J trimming: 0 bases; junction bases outside the gene matches: 1. The CDR3 contains 14 residues. From germline, CDR1 is SQVTM and CDR2 ANQGSEA. This chain's CDR3 is CSVELAGSYNEQFF. The CDR3 coding sequence is TGCAGCGTTGAGCTAGCGGGCTCCTACAATGAGCAGTTCTTC.

This clone was counted a few times. The rearrangement joins TRBV30 to TRBJ1-5; D unresolved. The germline V and J ends were trimmed by 0 bases and 4 bases, with 10 bases remaining between them. CDR3 length: 14 amino acids. Germline V gives CDR1 GTSNPN, CDR2 SVGIG (reference sequence). CDR3 loop: CAWSVGNTNQPQHF. DNA for the CDR3: TGTGCCTGGAGTGTGGGCAACACGAATCAGCCCCAGCATTTT.

The V and J genes are TRBV4-1 and TRBJ1-5; 7 bases fit TRBD1. V was clipped by 0 bases and J by 6 bases; unmatched bases: 5. The CDR3 consists of 15 residues. Germline CDR1 MGHRA, CDR2 YSYEKL. The CDR3 spells CASSQEPTGIQPQHF. CDR3 coding DNA: TGCGCCAGCAGCCAAGAACCGACAGGGATTCAGCCCCAGCATTTT.